The rows below give T cell receptor beta chains drawn from one sample of a study of T cells in Graves' hyperthyroidism and ophthalmopathy. From the multiplex PCR reads, TCRdb called clonotypes with MiXCR, one entry per CDR3 protein. The data contain 450,000 to 550,000 distinct CDR3 sequences, around a quarter of them seen just once; the ten biggest clones take up around 11%. The sample was blood. These receptors were obtained from a woman in her thirties with Graves' ophthalmopathy. CDR3s include the opening cysteine and the closing phenylalanine or tryptophan. A D gene is named only where the DNA matches it firmly. Not all rows give a size; the values are once, few, many and, for expanded clones, a class.

TGTGCCAGCTTGGGACTAGCGAACTACGAGCAGTACTTC	CASLGLANYEQYF	TRBJ2-7	NA	TRBD2	TRBV6-2/TRBV6-3
TGTGCCAGCAGCGGAGGGCCGGGACCGATCTCTGGAAACACCATATATTTT	CASSGGPGPISGNTIYF	TRBJ1-3	many	NA	TRBV11-2
TGTGCCAGCAGTTACGGGGAACTAACCAAAAACATTCAGTACTTC	CASSYGELTKNIQYF	TRBJ2-4	many	NA	TRBV6-2/TRBV6-3
TGCGCCAGCAGCTTGGCCCGCGACATTTCCTACGAGCAGTACTTC	CASSLARDISYEQYF	TRBJ2-7	once	NA	TRBV5-1
TGTGCCAGCTCACCCGGACAGCACCAAGAGACCCAGTACTTC	CASSPGQHQETQYF	TRBJ2-5	many	NA	TRBV18
TGTGCCAGCATTCTCGGACAGGGCACCTACGAGCAGTACTTC	CASILGQGTYEQYF	TRBJ2-7	many	TRBD1	TRBV6-5
TGTGCCAGTAGTATAATGGGACAGGGAACGAGCGGGGAGCTGTTTTTT	CASSIMGQGTSGELFF	TRBJ2-2	few	TRBD1	TRBV19
TGTGCCAGCAGTTACTCGAGAACAACTTATGGCTACACCTTC	CASSYSRTTYGYTF	TRBJ1-2	NA	NA	TRBV6-5
TGTGCCAGCAGCTTTTCCTCCAGAGGACAGGTGCGCTCTGGGGCCAACGTCCTGACTTTC	CASSFSSRGQVRSGANVLTF	TRBJ2-6	many	TRBD1	TRBV7-6
TGCAGTGCTAGAGTCGGGAGCTCTGGAAACACCATATATTTT	CSARVGSSGNTIYF	TRBJ1-3	many	NA	TRBV20-1
TGTGCCAGCAGTAGGGACAGGGGATCAGATACGCAGTATTTT	CASSRDRGSDTQYF	TRBJ2-3	NA	TRBD1	TRBV12-3/TRBV12-4
TGTGCCAGCAGTCGGGGGGGGGCTGGAAACACCATATATTTT	CASSRGGAGNTIYF	TRBJ1-3	few	NA	TRBV28
TGTGCCAGCTCACCCGGAGCAGTACTAAACATTCAGTACTTC	CASSPGAVLNIQYF	TRBJ2-4	NA	NA	TRBV18
TGTGCCACCAGCCTACGGGCGCGCACTGAAGCTTTCTTT	CATSLRARTEAFF	TRBJ1-1	many	NA	TRBV15
TGTGCCAGCAGCTTAAAAAGTGCGCGTGGCGAGCAGTACTTC	CASSLKSARGEQYF	TRBJ2-7	NA	NA	TRBV7-9
TGTGCCAGTAGTATAAGCCAGCTGAACACTGAAGCTTTCTTT	CASSISQLNTEAFF	TRBJ1-1	many	NA	TRBV19
TGTGCCACCAGTGAAGCAGGGGGCGATCAGCCCCAGCATTTT	CATSEAGGDQPQHF	TRBJ1-5	many	TRBD1	TRBV24-1
TGTGCCAGCAGTCGACGGACAGGGGGCGACTATGGCTACACCTTC	CASSRRTGGDYGYTF	TRBJ1-2	many	TRBD1	TRBV6-5
TGTGCCAGCAGTTACGGGACAGTCCTGAACACTGAAGCTTTCTTT	CASSYGTVLNTEAFF	TRBJ1-1	many	TRBD1	TRBV6-5
TGTGCCAGCAGTGAAGCCGTACAGGCCACAGATACGCAGTATTTT	CASSEAVQATDTQYF	TRBJ2-3	many	NA	TRBV6-1
TGTGCCACCAGTGCCGCACCGGGACAGGGCACTGAAGCTTTCTTT	CATSAAPGQGTEAFF	TRBJ1-1	NA	TRBD1	TRBV24-1
TGTGCCAGCGGCCAAGACCCGGCGGACTATGGCTACACCTTC	CASGQDPADYGYTF	TRBJ1-2	NA	NA	TRBV5-5
TGCGCCAGCAGCTTGGACACGCGCACAGATACGCAGTATTTT	CASSLDTRTDTQYF	TRBJ2-3	few	NA	TRBV5-1
TGTGCCAGCAGTTTAAACAGTCAGCCCCAGCATTTT	CASSLNSQPQHF	TRBJ1-5	NA	NA	TRBV28
TGTGCCAGCAGCCTGGACCTCGTTGGAGGGGGCACAGATACGCAGTATTTT	CASSLDLVGGGTDTQYF	TRBJ2-3	many	NA	TRBV3-1
TGTGCCAGCCCACGACAGGATTCGTATGGCTACACCTTC	CASPRQDSYGYTF	TRBJ1-2	many	NA	TRBV2
TGTGCCAGCTCACCAAGGCACACCCAAGAGACCCAGTACTTC	CASSPRHTQETQYF	TRBJ2-5	NA	NA	TRBV18
TGTGCCAGCAGACAGGTGGCGCGGTATGGCTACACCTTC	CASRQVARYGYTF	TRBJ1-2	NA	NA	TRBV6-1
TGTGCCAGCAGTGCAGGGAGGCGGGGGGAAGCTTTCTTT	CASSAGRRGEAFF	TRBJ1-1	many	NA	TRBV28
TGCAGTGCTAGTATGAGGCTGGAGACCCAGTACTTC	CSASMRLETQYF	TRBJ2-5	NA	NA	TRBV20-1
TGTGCCACCAGCAGAGATCGTACGACCGGGGAGCTGTTTTTT	CATSRDRTTGELFF	TRBJ2-2	many	NA	TRBV15
TGCAGTGCTAGAGATCATATATATCCCACTGAAGCTTTCTTT	CSARDHIYPTEAFF	TRBJ1-1	NA	NA	TRBV20-1
TGTGCCAGCAGTTACTCGATCGAGCGGCAGCCCCAGCATTTT	CASSYSIERQPQHF	TRBJ1-5	NA	NA	TRBV6-5
TGTGCCAGCAGCCAAGGGGGGGGAAGTCAGCCCCAGCATTTT	CASSQGGGSQPQHF	TRBJ1-5	many	NA	TRBV3-1
TGTGCCAGCAGTTCTACTAGCGGGAGTGGCGGGGAGCTGTTTTTT	CASSSTSGSGGELFF	TRBJ2-2	few	TRBD2	TRBV7-2
TGTGCCAGCAGTTACCGCAGGGTGGACTATGGCTACACCTTC	CASSYRRVDYGYTF	TRBJ1-2	many	NA	TRBV6-5
TGTGCCAGCAGCCAAGGGGGCGATTACTACGGCTACACCTTC	CASSQGGDYYGYTF	TRBJ1-2	many	NA	TRBV3-1